The clone carrying this TCR beta chain was counted many times. Its target is not known. These data belong to a study of T cells in Graves' hyperthyroidism and ophthalmopathy. RNA transcripts gave rise to amplified TCR beta CDR3 regions. Initially, a first-round RT-PCR of the TCR CDR3 employed the HTBI primer set. TCRdb fed the multiplex PCR reads into MiXCR, producing one record per CDR3 protein. The table has roughly 500,000 distinct CDR3 sequences, about half seen once; the top ten hold about 20%. Pregnant or lactating patients were excluded, as were those with uncontrolled infection or other autoimmune disease. Looked up from germline, CDR1 is WSHSY and CDR2 is SAAADI. Deletions cut 6 bases from V and 5 bases from J, with 16 bases between. This CDR3 is 14 amino acids long. The study, taken as a whole, reports: The model predicted ophthalmopathy a median about 6.6 months before onset. Most thyroid-expanded clonotypes above 0.001 were also found in blood.

Sequenced material: peripheral blood or thyroid tissue (not recorded which). The TCR sequence derives from an adult woman with Graves' disease, either hyperthyroidism or ophthalmopathy (not recorded which). The V gene is TRBV10-2, the J gene TRBJ2-5, with D possibly being TRBD1 or TRBD2 (5 bases each). The chain's CDR3 is CASSVGTAWETQYF. CDR3 nucleotide sequence: TGCGCCAGCAGCGTCGGGACGGCATGGGAGACCCAGTACTTC.